These 22 T cell receptor beta chains were all obtained from the same sample, sequenced in a study of brain T cells in children with intractable seizures. Time point meaning: blood from clinic visit 5 months post-surgery; TSC patient then seizure free. Libraries were prepared by immunoSEQ multiplex PCR; TCRdb keeps only in-frame clonotypes and omits some of them. The sample carries 340,000 or so clones, over 90% recorded once. Here the sequenced sample was peripheral blood, taken approximately 5 months after surgery. These receptors were obtained from a boy under three years old with tuberous sclerosis and intractable seizures.

CDR3 loop: CASSHHYNYGYTF. The CDR3 nucleotides read TGTGCCAGCAGCCATCACTATAACTATGGCTACACCTTC. V and J are TRBV7-6 and TRBJ1-2; D gene ambiguous. Germline CDR1 reads SGHVS; CDR2 reads FNYEAQ. The CDR3 runs 13 residues. V lost 5 bases and J 1 base, leaving 8 bases between the germline ends.

CDR3 bases: TGTGCCAGCAGCGTAGGTAGCGGGAGCGCTTACGGCACAGATACGCAGTATTTT. It translates to CASSVGSGSAYGTDTQYF. The rearrangement joins TRBV9 to TRBJ2-3; 9 bases align to TRBD2. The CDR3 runs 18 residues. Germline CDR1 and CDR2: SGDLS and YYNGEE. J gave up 1 base and V 0 bases, and 9 bases lay outside the gene matches.

V is TRBV27 and J is TRBJ2-7; 10 nucleotides align to TRBD1. The CDR3 covers 14 residues. Losses at the gene ends were 2 bases for V and 4 bases for J; bases not matched to a gene: 2. Germline CDR1 MNHEY, CDR2 SMNVEV (reference sequence). The DNA of the CDR3 is TGTGCCAGCAGTTTAGGACAGGGGGGGTACGAGCAGTACTTC. Translating it yields CASSLGQGGYEQYF.

The CDR3 DNA is TGTGCCAGTAGTATACTTGGAGGCTACGAGCAGTACTTC. It is translated as CASSILGGYEQYF. The chain couples TRBV19 to TRBJ2-7, with a tentative D call TRBD2 (5 bases). This CDR3 region has 13 residues. V was clipped by 2 bases and J by 3 bases, with 8 bases between them. Germline lookup yields CDR1 LNHDA and CDR2 SQIVND (reference sequence).

The V call is TRBV27, the J call TRBJ2-2, with 8 bases identical to TRBD2. V trimming: 4 bases; J trimming: 2 bases; junction bases outside the gene matches: 3. CDR1 is MNHEY, CDR2 SMNVEV, per germline (reference sequence). This CDR3 is 15 amino acids long. The CDR3 DNA follows: TGTGCCAGCAGTTCCGGGACTAGAAACACCGGGGAGCTGTTTTTT. Protein: CASSSGTRNTGELFF.

The rearrangement joins TRBV15 to TRBJ1-4, with D tentatively TRBD1 (6 bases). This CDR3 contains 18 residues. V dropped 3 bases and J dropped 3 bases, with 20 bases sitting between them. CDR1 LNHNV and CDR2 YYDKDF come from the germline V gene (reference sequence). DNA of the CDR3: TGTGCCACCAGCAGGGACAGAGAAGGGGGGCTGGCTAATGAAAAACTGTTTTTT. Protein sequence: CATSRDREGGLANEKLFF.

This clone has just one count. This chain uses TRBV5-4 with TRBJ2-2; no reliable D call. Trimming left V 4 bases short and J 3 bases short, with 7 bases between. CDR3 length equals 13 residues. Germline values: CDR1 SGHNT, CDR2 YYREEE (reference sequence). The CDR3 DNA follows: TGTGCCAGCAGCCCGCCGCACACCGGGGAGCTGTTTTTT. This encodes CASSPPHTGELFF.

A single count supports this clone. The V call is TRBV12-3 or TRBV12-4, the J call TRBJ1-3; D is unresolved. Trimming shortened V by 7 bases and J by 3 bases, and 10 bases separated the two germline ends. The CDR3 covers 13 residues. The CDR3 DNA follows: TGTGCCAGCACCACAAGGATTGGAAACACCATATATTTT. It yields the protein CASTTRIGNTIYF.

This rearrangement joins TRBV5-5 to TRBJ1-5; weak D call: TRBD1 (6 bases). Trimming took off 0 bases at V and 8 bases at J, with 15 bases between the two ends. Germline-derived CDR1 and CDR2 are SGHKS and YYEKEE (reference sequence). This CDR3 is built from 15 residues. CDR3 sequence: CASSLGGPGVEPQHF. As DNA, the CDR3 is TGTGCCAGCAGCTTGGGGGGGCCAGGGGTAGAGCCCCAGCATTTT.

The V and J genes are TRBV5-4 and TRBJ2-2, with TRBD2 matching 8 bases. CDR3 length equals 15 residues. CDR1 is SGHNT and CDR2 is YYREEE in the germline V gene (reference sequence). With V trimmed by 2 bases and J by 4 bases, 4 bases remained unmatched. The CDR3 DNA is TGTGCCAGCAGCTTAGGGACTAGAGGCACCGGGGAGCTGTTTTTT. Translation: CASSLGTRGTGELFF.

The chain is built from TRBV30 and TRBJ1-1; D remains ambiguous. Deletions cut 7 bases from V and 4 bases from J, with 16 bases between. Germline-derived CDR1 and CDR2 are GTSNPN and SVGIG (reference sequence). CDR3 length: 13 residues. CDR3 DNA: TGTGCCTCCCATACAGTGAGAAGCACTGAAGCTTTCTTT. The encoded protein is CASHTVRSTEAFF.

The J gene is TRBJ1-1, the V gene TRBV6-2 or TRBV6-3; no clear D. The length of the CDR3 is 14 residues. CDR1 MNHEY and CDR2 SVGEGT come from the germline V gene. V lost 4 bases, J lost 4 bases, and 13 bases lay in between. CDR3 sequence (DNA): TGTGCCAGCAGTTTGGGCAGGACGCGCACTGAAGCTTTCTTT. Its protein is CASSLGRTRTEAFF.

This chain links TRBV19 with TRBJ2-5, with D possibly TRBD2 on 5 matching bases. V dropped 3 bases and J dropped 8 bases, with 19 bases sitting between them. This CDR3 has 15 amino acids. Germline lookup yields CDR1 LNHDA and CDR2 SQIVND (reference sequence). The CDR3 is CASSISVGLAGTQYF. The CDR3 bases are TGTGCCAGTAGTATTTCAGTCGGCCTGGCGGGCACCCAGTACTTC.

J is TRBJ2-2 and V is TRBV27; tentatively, D is TRBD2 (6 bases). CDR3 length: 15 residues. CDR1 is MNHEY, CDR2 SMNVEV, per germline (reference sequence). V gave up 1 base and J gave up 3 bases, with 9 bases separating them. CDR3 bases: TGTGCCAGCAGTTTATTTGGCGGGGACACCGGGGAGCTGTTTTTT. As protein: CASSLFGGDTGELFF.

The genes are TRBV9 and TRBJ1-1, with D perhaps TRBD1 (6 bases). The CDR3 has 15 amino acids. Per germline, CDR1 SGDLS and CDR2 YYNGEE. Trimming cost V 0 bases and J 1 base, with 10 bases left between them. The chain's CDR3 is CASSVGTGTNTEAFF. As DNA, the CDR3 is TGTGCCAGCAGCGTAGGTACAGGGACGAACACTGAAGCTTTCTTT.

As concerns this clone: At one end the junction does not follow the germline gene, possibly because of a read error. This chain connects TRBV19 to TRBJ2-1; TRBD2 might be the D (5 bases). CDR1 is LNHDA and CDR2 is SQIVND in the germline V gene (reference sequence). This CDR3 is 14 amino acids long. CDR3 in DNA: TGTGCCAGTACCGGACTCCCCTCCCACAATGAGCAGTTCTTC. Its protein product is CASTGLPSHNEQFF.

This chain connects TRBV19 to TRBJ2-1; TRBD2 aligns across 7 bases. CDR1 LNHDA and CDR2 SQIVND come from the germline V gene (reference sequence). CDR3 size: 15 residues. V lost 3 bases, J lost 3 bases, and 5 bases stayed unmatched. The CDR3 reads CASSIGERDYNEQFF. CDR3 sequence (DNA): TGTGCCAGTAGTATTGGAGAGCGGGACTACAATGAGCAGTTCTTC.

The chain joins TRBV10-3 to TRBJ1-1; 7 nucleotides line up with TRBD1. Germline V gene lookup returns CDR1 ENHRY and CDR2 SYGVKD. This CDR3 has 13 amino acids. V shed 7 bases and J 4 bases; nucleotides not matched to a gene: 6. Here the CDR3 reads CAIKVGQATEAFF. CDR3 DNA: TGTGCCATCAAAGTCGGACAGGCCACTGAAGCTTTCTTT.

V usage is TRBV9 and J usage is TRBJ1-1; no firm D call. The germline V gene has CDR1 SGDLS and CDR2 YYNGEE. Trimming removed 2 bases at V and 1 base at J, with 9 bases between. The CDR3 loop spans 14 amino acids. This chain's CDR3 is CASSVDGRNTEAFF. As DNA, the CDR3 is TGTGCCAGCAGCGTGGATGGGCGGAACACTGAAGCTTTCTTT.

The V gene is TRBV3-1 (or the pseudogene TRBV3-2), the J gene TRBJ1-1; D call uncertain. The germline CDR1 and CDR2 sequences are LGHDT and YNNKEL (reference sequence). The CDR3 covers 16 residues. V gave up 0 bases and J gave up 0 bases, with 11 bases separating them. The CDR3 sequence is CASSQDRSFLNTEAFF. CDR3 in DNA: TGTGCCAGCAGCCAAGATCGCAGTTTTCTGAACACTGAAGCTTTCTTT.

J is TRBJ2-7 and V is TRBV15; tentatively, D is TRBD2 (5 bases). V was trimmed by 1 base and J by 9 bases, leaving 13 bases between them. CDR1 and CDR2 (germline): LNHNV, YYDKDF (reference sequence). This CDR3 has 13 amino acids. The CDR3 DNA reads TGTGCCACCAGCAGAGTTGTAGGGAGAGGGCAGTACTTC. It specifies CATSRVVGRGQYF.

The table lists this clone with a few counts. The V gene is TRBV5-6, the J gene TRBJ2-2; D is unclear. Germline CDR1 reads SGHDT; CDR2 reads YYEEEE. V was clipped by 0 bases and J by 6 bases, with 12 bases between them. The CDR3 covers 15 residues. CDR3 protein: CASSLAPRSAGELFF. CDR3 sequence (DNA): TGTGCCAGCAGCTTGGCTCCCCGGTCGGCCGGGGAGCTGTTTTTT.